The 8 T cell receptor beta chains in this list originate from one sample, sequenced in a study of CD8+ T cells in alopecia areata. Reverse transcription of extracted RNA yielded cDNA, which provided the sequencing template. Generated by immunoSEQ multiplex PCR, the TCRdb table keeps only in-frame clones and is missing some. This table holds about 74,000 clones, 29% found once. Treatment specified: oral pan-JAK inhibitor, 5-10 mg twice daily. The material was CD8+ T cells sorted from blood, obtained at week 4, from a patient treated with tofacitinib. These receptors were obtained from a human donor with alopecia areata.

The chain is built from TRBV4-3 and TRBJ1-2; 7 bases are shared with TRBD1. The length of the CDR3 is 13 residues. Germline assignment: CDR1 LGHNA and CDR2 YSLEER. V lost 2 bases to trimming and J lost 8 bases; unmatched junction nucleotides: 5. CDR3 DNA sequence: TGCGCCAGCAGCCAACACAGGGGAATCGGCTACACCTTC. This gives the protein CASSQHRGIGYTF.

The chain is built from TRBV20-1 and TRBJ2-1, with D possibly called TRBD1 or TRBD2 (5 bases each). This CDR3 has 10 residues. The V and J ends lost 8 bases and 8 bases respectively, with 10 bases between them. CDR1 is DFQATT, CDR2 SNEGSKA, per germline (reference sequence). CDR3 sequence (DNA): TGCAGTCCCGGGGCCTATGAGCAGTTCTTC. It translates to CSPGAYEQFF.

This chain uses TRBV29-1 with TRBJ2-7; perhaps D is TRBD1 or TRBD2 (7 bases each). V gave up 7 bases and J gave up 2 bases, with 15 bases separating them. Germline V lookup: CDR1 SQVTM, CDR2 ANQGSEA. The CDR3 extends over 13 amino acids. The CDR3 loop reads CSATTGRAYEQYF. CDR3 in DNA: TGCAGCGCAACGACAGGGAGGGCCTACGAGCAGTACTTC.

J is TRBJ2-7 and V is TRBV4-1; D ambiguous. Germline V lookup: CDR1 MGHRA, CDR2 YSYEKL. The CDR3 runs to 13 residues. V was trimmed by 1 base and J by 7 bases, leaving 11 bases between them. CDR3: CASSQGNRFEQYF. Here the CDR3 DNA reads TGCGCCAGCAGCCAAGGGAATAGGTTTGAGCAGTACTTC.

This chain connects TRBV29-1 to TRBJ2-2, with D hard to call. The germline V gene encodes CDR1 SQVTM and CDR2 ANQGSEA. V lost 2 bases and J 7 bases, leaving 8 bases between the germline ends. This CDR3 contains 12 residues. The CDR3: CSVETAFGELFF. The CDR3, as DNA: TGCAGCGTTGAAACAGCGTTCGGGGAGCTGTTTTTT.

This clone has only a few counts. In DNA, the CDR3 is TGTGCCAGCAGCATAATCGGCACCTCCTACGAGCAGTACTTC. This sequence encodes CASSIIGTSYEQYF. The rearrangement uses TRBV14 and TRBJ2-7, with D uncertain. V was clipped by 5 bases and J by 0 bases, with 11 bases between them. This CDR3 is built from 14 residues. Germline lookup yields CDR1 SGHDN and CDR2 FVKESK.

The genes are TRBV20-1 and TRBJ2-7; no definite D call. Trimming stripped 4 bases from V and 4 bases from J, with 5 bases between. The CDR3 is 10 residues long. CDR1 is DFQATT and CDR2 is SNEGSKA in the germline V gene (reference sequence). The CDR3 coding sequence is TGCAGTGCTATTCCTTACGAGCAGTACTTC. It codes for CSAIPYEQYF.

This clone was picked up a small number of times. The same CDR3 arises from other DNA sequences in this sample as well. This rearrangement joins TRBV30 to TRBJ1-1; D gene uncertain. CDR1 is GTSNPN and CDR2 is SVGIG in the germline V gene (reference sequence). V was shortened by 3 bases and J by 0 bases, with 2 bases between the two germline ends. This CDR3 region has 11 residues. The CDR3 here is CAWRMNTEAFF. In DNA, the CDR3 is TGTGCCTGGAGGATGAACACTGAAGCTTTCTTT. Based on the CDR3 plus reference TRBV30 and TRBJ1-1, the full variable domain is SQTIHQWPATLVQPVGSPLSLECTVEGTSNPNLYWYRQAAGRGLQLLFYSVGIGQISSEVPQNLSASRPQDRQFILSSKKLLLSDSGFYLCAWRMNTEAFFGQGTRLTVV.